The rows below give T cell receptor beta chains drawn from one sample of a study of T cell repertoires and Cas9 in healthy adults. TCRdb keeps only in-frame clones here, not all; method: immunoSEQ multiplex PCR. The sample yields about 24,000 clones, roughly 90% seen once. The sample was CD4+ effector T cells (CD127+, CD25-, CD137-, CD154-) from PBMCs; culture status not recorded. The source is a human donor in good health. Each CDR3 is given without its conserved first and last residue.

v_call cdr3_aa
TRBV7-6 ASSSRTGMDGNTIY
TRBV12-5 ASGPGGGYGYT
TRBV10-3 AITSGDGSTIY
TRBV5-4 ASSRGLGQETQY
TRBV7-2 ASSSQTITDTQY
TRBV7-2 ASSVQGALNTEAF
TRBV4-1 ASSQDPGTATGELF
TRBV7-3 ASSPQGLAADTQY
TRBV6-4 ASSQGPANTGELF
TRBV11-1 ASSLGEDGTEAF
TRBV6-5 ASSRLDRRLPEAF
TRBV6-1 ASNGQRGFEQY
TRBV28 ATSKNNSPLH
TRBV30 AWARTATEGNTIY
TRBV15 ATSRDVSPNTQY
TRBV4-1 ASSPNRGANTGELF
TRBV5-4 ASSLEQRNTEAF
TRBV2 ASSWTGGSYNEQF
TRBV6-1 ASRTNRDTEAF
TRBV6-1 AIMRQLRTDTQY
TRBV19 ASSIDAGSFWEQY
TRBV5-1 ASSLYMAGGTGETKNIQY
TRBV19 ASSRTDINNSPLH
TRBV18 ASSPLSFSDSPLH
TRBV29-1 SVDLLGQGIRF
TRBV18 ASSPLLTGAGNTIY
TRBV5-4 ASSFRVSQPQH
TRBV28 ASSPTVRYTEAF
TRBV6-1 ASFIQTESEAF
TRBV6-5 ASSTGADTQY
TRBV5-6 ASSLGTGRSTEAF
TRBV18 ASSPPLSRGNQPQH
TRBV4-1 ASSQRTGIQDQPQH
TRBV9 ASSVKDRGSTDTQY
TRBV6-1 ASSEGQLTEQF
TRBV11-2 ASSIVRPQGAGDYGYT
TRBV14 ASSLLQGGNYGYT
TRBV28 ASSRAAGNSPLH
TRBV28 ASSSPGTGAYTEAF
TRBV7-3 ASSLPPRFRQGKQETQY
TRBV2 ASSEKVALRQETQY
TRBV5-4 ASSTRTSETQY
TRBV5-4 ATQGGGETQY
TRBV19 ASNVVDGATTRYGYT
TRBV5-8 ASSYQGARNQPQH
TRBV7-2 ASIPATNTGELF
TRBV6-1 ASTLGTGTSYGYT
TRBV7-2 ASSLLLGGNEQF
TRBV14 ASSLRRTDTQY
TRBV11-1 ASSLVGRPTGPETQY
TRBV6-5 ASRPRDRGNYGYT
TRBV2 ASGTGRWPEAF
TRBV7-2 ASSLGRATEQY
TRBV6-5 ASSFRVGVGELF
TRBV5-1 ASSYGPNQPQH
TRBV10-3 AISEPMRGYT
TRBV11-2 ASSAAQGWTGELF